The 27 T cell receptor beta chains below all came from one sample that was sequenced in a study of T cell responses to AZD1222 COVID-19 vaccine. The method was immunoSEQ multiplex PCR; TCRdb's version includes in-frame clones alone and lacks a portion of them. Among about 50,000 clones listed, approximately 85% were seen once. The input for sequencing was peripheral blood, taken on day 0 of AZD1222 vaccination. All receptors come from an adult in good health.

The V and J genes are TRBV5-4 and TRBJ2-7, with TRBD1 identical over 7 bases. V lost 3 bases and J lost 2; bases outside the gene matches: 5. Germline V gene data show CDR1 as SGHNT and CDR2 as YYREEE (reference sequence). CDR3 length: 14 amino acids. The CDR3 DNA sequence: TGTGCCAGCAGCTACAGGGGCGGAACCTACGAGCAGTACTTC. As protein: CASSYRGGTYEQYF.

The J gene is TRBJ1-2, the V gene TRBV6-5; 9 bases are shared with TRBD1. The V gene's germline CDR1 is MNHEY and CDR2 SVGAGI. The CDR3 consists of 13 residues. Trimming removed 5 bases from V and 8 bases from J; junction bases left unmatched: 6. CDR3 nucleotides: TGTGCCAGCAGTACCGGGACAGGGAAAGGCTACACCTTC. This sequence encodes CASSTGTGKGYTF.

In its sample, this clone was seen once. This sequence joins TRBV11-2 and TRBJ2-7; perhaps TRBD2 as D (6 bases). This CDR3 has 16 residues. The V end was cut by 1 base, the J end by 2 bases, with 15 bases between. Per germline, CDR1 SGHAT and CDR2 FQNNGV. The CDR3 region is CASSLVVGGNPYEQYF. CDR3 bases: TGTGCCAGCAGCTTAGTGGTTGGAGGGAATCCCTACGAGCAGTACTTC.

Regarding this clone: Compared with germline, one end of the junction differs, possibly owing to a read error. Written as DNA, the CDR3 is TGTGCTAGCAGCGTTGGGCCACCGAGCCTTTACACCGGGGAGCTGTTTTTT. Translation gives CASSVGPPSLYTGELFF. The rearrangement links TRBV7-7 to TRBJ2-2; D gene uncertain. CDR3 length: 17 residues. CDR1 is SSHAT and CDR2 is FNYEAQ in the germline V gene (reference sequence).

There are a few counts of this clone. CDR3: CASFTAGGQETQYF. In nucleotides, the CDR3 is TGTGCCAGCTTCACGGCAGGGGGCCAAGAGACCCAGTACTTC. V gene TRBV18 combines with J gene TRBJ2-5; TRBD1 agrees at 7 bases. Germline V gene data show CDR1 as KGHSH and CDR2 as LQKENI. CDR3 length equals 14 residues. The V segment lost 7 bases and the J segment 1 base; nucleotides outside the gene matches: 6.

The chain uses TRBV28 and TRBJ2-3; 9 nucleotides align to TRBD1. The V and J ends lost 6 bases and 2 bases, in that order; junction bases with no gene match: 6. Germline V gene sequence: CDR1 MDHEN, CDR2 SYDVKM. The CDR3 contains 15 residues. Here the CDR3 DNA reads TGTGCCAGCAGCCGGACAGGGGCCTCCACAGATACGCAGTATTTT. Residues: CASSRTGASTDTQYF.

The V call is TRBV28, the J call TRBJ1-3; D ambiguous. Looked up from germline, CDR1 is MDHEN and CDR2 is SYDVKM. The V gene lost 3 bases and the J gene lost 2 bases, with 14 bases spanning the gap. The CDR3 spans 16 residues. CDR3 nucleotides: TGTGCCAGCAGTTTTCGGCAGACTTCACCTGGAAACACCATATATTTT. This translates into CASSFRQTSPGNTIYF.

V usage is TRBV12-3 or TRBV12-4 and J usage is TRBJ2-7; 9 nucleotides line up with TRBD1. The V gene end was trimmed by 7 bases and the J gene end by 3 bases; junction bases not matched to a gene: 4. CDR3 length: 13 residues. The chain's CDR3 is CASKKGQGYEQYF. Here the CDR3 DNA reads TGTGCCAGCAAAAAGGGACAGGGCTACGAGCAGTACTTC.

The CDR3 coding sequence is TGTGCCAGCAGCTTCGCAGGCGGAGATTTGGGCGGCTACACCTTC. Translated: CASSFAGGDLGGYTF. The chain links TRBV11-2 to TRBJ1-2; no reliable D call. Germline V gives CDR1 SGHAT, CDR2 FQNNGV. Trimming removed 3 bases from V and 8 bases from J, with 19 bases in between. The CDR3 has 15 amino acids.

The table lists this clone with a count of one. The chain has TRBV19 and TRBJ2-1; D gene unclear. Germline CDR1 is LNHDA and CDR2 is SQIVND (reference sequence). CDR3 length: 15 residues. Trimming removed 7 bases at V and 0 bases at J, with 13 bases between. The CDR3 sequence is CASKRQSSSYNEQFF. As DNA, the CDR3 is TGTGCCAGTAAAAGGCAGTCGAGCTCCTACAATGAGCAGTTCTTC.

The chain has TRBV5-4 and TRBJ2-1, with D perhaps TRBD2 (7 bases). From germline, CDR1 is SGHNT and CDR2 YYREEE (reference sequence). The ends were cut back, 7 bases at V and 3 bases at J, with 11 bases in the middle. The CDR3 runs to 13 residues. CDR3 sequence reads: CASRGGNYNEQFF. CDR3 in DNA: TGTGCCAGCCGCGGGGGCAACTACAATGAGCAGTTCTTC. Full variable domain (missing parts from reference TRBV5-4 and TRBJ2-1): ETGVTQSPTHLIKTRGQQVTLRCSSQSGHNTVSWYQQALGQGPQFIFQYYREEENGRGNFPPRFSGLQFPNYSSELNVNALELDDSALYLCASRGGNYNEQFFGPGTRLTVL.

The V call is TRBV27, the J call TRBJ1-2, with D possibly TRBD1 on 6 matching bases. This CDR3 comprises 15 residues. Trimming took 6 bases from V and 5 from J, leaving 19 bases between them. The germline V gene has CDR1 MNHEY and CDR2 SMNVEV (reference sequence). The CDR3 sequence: CASSLSGDPAYGYTF. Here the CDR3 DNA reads TGTGCCAGCAGCCTTTCAGGGGATCCCGCATATGGCTACACCTTC.

The CDR3 is CASSQGQGHRDGELFF. The CDR3 DNA reads TGTGCCAGCAGCCAGGGACAGGGGCATCGGGACGGGGAGCTGTTTTTT. The genes are TRBV5-6 and TRBJ2-2; 10 bases are shared with TRBD1. The length of the CDR3 is 16 residues. Germline V gives CDR1 SGHDT, CDR2 YYEEEE. Trimming removed 4 bases from V and 7 bases from J; junction bases left unmatched: 10.

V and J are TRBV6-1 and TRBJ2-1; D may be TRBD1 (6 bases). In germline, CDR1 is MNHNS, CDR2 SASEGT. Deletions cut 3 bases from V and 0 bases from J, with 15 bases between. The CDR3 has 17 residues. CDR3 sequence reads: CASSDTQGSHSYNEQFF. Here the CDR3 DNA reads TGTGCCAGCAGTGACACCCAGGGGTCCCACTCCTACAATGAGCAGTTCTTC.

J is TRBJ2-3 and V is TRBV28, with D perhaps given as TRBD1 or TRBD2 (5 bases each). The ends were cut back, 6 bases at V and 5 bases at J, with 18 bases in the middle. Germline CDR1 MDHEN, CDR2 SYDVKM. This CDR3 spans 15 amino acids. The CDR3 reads CASSHGRGGGDTQYF. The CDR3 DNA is TGTGCCAGCAGCCATGGCCGGGGCGGAGGAGATACGCAGTATTTT.

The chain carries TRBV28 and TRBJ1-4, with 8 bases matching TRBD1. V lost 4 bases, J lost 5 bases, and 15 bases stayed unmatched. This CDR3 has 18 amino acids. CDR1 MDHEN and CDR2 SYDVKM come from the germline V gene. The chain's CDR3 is CASSSPLRQGTHNEKLFF. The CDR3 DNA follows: TGTGCCAGCAGTTCACCCCTACGACAGGGGACCCACAATGAAAAACTGTTTTTT.

The CDR3 is CASSPRGQETQYF. For the CDR3, the DNA is TGTGCCAGCAGCCCCCGGGGGCAAGAGACCCAGTACTTC. The chain couples TRBV7-9 to TRBJ2-5, with TRBD2 as a possible D gene (6 bases). V lost 5 bases to trimming and J lost 2 bases, with 9 bases between them. This CDR3 spans 13 amino acids. Germline CDR1 SEHNR, CDR2 FQNEAQ (reference sequence).

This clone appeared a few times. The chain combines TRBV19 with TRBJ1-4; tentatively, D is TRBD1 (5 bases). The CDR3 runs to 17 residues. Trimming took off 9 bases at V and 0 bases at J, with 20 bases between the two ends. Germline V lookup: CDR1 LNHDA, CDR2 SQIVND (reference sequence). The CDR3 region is CASSDGGGFATNEKLFF. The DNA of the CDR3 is TGTGCCAGCTCCGACGGGGGTGGCTTTGCAACTAATGAAAAACTGTTTTTT. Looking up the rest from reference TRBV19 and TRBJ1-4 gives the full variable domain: DGGITQSPKYLFRKEGQNVTLSCEQNLNHDAMYWYRQDPGQGLRLIYYSQIVNDFQKGDIAEGYSVSREKKESFPLTVTSAQKNPTAFYLCASSDGGGFATNEKLFFGSGTQLSVL.

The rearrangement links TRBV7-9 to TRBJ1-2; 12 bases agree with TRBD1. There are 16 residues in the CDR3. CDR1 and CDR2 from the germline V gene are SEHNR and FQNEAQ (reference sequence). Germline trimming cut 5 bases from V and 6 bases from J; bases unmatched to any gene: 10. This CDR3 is CASSTWPGQGADGYTF. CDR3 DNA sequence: TGTGCCAGCAGCACGTGGCCGGGACAGGGGGCGGATGGCTACACCTTC. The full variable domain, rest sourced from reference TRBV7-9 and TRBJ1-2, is DTGVSQNPRHKITKRGQNVTFRCDPISEHNRLYWYRQTLGQGPEFLTYFQNEAQLEKSRLLSDRFSAERPKGSFSTLEIQRTEQGDSAMYLCASSTWPGQGADGYTFGSGTRLTVV.

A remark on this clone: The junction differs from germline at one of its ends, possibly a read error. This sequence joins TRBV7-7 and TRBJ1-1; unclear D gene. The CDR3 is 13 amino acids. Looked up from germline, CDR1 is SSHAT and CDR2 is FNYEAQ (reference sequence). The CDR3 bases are TGTGCTAGCAGCTTCTCGTTAACCACTGAAGCTTTCTTT. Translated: CASSFSLTTEAFF.

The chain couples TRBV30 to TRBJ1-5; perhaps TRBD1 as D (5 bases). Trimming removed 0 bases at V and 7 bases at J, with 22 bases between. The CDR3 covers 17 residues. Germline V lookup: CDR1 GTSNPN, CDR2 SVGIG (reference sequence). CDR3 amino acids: CAWSVRAGNPLGQPQHF. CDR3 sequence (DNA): TGTGCCTGGAGTGTACGAGCAGGGAACCCCTTGGGGCAGCCCCAGCATTTT.

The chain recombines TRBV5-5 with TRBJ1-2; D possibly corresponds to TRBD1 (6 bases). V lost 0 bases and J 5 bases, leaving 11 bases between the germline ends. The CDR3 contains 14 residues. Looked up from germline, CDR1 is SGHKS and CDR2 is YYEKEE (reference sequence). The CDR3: CASSLVGAEYGYTF. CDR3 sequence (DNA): TGTGCCAGCAGCTTGGTGGGGGCAGAGTATGGCTACACCTTC.

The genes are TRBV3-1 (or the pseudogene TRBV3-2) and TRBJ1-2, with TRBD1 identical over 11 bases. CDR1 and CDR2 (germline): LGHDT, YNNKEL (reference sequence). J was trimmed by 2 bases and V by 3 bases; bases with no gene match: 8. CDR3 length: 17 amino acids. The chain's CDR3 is CASSQWTGTGGNYGYTF. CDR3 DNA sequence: TGTGCCAGCAGCCAGTGGACCGGGACAGGGGGGAACTATGGCTACACCTTC.

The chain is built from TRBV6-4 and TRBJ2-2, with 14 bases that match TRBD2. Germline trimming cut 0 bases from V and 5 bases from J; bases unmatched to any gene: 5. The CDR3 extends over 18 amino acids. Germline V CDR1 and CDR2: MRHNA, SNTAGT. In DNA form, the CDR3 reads TGTGCCAGCAGTGACTCCGGGACTAGCGGGGGCCTAACCGGGGAGCTGTTTTTT. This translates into CASSDSGTSGGLTGELFF.

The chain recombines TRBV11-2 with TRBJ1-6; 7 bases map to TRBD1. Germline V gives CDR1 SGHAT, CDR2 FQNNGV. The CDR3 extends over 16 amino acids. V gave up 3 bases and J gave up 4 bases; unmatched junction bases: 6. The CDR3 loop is CASSFKGAPYNSPLHF. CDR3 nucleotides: TGTGCCAGCAGCTTTAAGGGGGCCCCATATAATTCACCCCTCCACTTT.

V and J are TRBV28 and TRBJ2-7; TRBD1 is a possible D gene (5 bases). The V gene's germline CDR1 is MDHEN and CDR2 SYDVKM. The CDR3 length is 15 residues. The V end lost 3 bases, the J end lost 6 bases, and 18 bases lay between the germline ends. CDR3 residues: CASSFRSGMIGEQYF. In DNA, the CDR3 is TGTGCCAGCAGTTTTAGGTCAGGGATGATCGGCGAGCAGTACTTC.

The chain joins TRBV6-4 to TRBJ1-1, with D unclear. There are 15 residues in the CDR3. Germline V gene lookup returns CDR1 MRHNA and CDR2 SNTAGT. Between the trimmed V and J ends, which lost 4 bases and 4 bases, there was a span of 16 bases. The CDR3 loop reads CASSVDSTLSTEAFF. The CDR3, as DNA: TGTGCCAGCAGTGTCGACTCGACACTCAGCACTGAAGCTTTCTTT.